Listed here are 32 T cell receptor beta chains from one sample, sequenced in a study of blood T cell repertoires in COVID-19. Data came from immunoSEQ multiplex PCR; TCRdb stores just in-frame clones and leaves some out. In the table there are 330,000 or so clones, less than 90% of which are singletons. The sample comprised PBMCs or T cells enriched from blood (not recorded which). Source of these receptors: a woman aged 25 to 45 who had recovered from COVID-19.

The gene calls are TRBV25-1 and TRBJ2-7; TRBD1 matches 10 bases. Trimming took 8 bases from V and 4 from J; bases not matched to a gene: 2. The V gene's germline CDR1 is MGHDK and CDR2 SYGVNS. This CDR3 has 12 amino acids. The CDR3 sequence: CASRTGGYEQYF. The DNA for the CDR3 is TGTGCCAGCCGGACAGGGGGTTACGAGCAGTACTTC.

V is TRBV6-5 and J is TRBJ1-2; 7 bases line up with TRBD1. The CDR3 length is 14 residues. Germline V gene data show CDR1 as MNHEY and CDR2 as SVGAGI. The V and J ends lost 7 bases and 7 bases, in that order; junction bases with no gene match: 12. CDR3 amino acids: CASKDRASLGGYTF. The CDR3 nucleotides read TGTGCCAGCAAAGACAGGGCATCATTGGGTGGCTACACCTTC.

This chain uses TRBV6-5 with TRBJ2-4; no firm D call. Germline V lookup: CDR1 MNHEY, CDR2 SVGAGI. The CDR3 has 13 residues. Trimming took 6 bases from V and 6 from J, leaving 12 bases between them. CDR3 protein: CASRTPSVNIQYF. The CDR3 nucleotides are TGTGCCAGCAGAACCCCCAGCGTAAACATTCAGTACTTC.

Here the CDR3 reads CASSALTGGSYEQYF. The CDR3 region has the DNA TGCGCCAGCAGTGCCTTGACAGGGGGCTCCTACGAGCAGTACTTC. This chain joins TRBV10-1 and TRBJ2-7; 9 nucleotides agree with TRBD1. The CDR3 loop spans 15 amino acids. Trimming took 4 bases from V and 0 from J; bases not matched to a gene: 4. Germline assignment: CDR1 WNHNN and CDR2 SYGVQD (reference sequence).

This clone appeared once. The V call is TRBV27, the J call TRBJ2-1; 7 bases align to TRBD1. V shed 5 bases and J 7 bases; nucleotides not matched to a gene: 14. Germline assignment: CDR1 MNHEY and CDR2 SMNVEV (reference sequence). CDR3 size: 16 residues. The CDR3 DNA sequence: TGTGCCAGCAGTAAATCCCCAGGGCCCAGGGGGAATGAGCAGTTCTTC. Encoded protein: CASSKSPGPRGNEQFF.

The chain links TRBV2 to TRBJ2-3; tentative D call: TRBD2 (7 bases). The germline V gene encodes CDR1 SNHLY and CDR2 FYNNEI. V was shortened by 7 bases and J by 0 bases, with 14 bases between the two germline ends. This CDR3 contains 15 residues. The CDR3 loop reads CASMGGGSSTDTQYF. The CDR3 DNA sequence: TGTGCCAGCATGGGCGGGGGCTCTAGCACAGATACGCAGTATTTT.

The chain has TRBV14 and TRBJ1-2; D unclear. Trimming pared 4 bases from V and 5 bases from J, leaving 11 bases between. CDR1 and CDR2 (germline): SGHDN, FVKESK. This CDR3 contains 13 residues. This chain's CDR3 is CASSPGPDYGYTF. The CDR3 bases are TGTGCCAGCAGCCCCGGTCCCGATTATGGCTACACCTTC.

Here the CDR3 DNA reads TGTGCCAGCAGTTTATTTTTTAGGGGGGCAGGGGGAGGTGAGGACAATCAGCCCCAGCATTTT. Translating it yields CASSLFFRGAGGGEDNQPQHF. The V and J genes are TRBV27 and TRBJ1-5; TRBD1 matches at 7 bases. J lost 3 bases, V lost 1 base, and 21 bases had no gene match. Per germline, CDR1 MNHEY and CDR2 SMNVEV (reference sequence). The CDR3 runs 21 residues.

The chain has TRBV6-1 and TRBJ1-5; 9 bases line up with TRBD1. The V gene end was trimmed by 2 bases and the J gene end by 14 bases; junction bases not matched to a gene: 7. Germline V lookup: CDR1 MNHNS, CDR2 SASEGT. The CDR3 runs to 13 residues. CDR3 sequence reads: CASSELWGDREHF. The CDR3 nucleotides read TGTGCCAGCAGTGAACTTTGGGGGGACAGGGAGCATTTT.

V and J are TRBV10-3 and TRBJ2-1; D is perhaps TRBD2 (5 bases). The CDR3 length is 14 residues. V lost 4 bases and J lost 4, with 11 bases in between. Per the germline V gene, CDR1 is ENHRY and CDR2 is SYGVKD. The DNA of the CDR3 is TGTGCCATCAGTGCGGGGAACCCATACAATGAGCAGTTCTTC. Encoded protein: CAISAGNPYNEQFF.

The CDR3, as DNA: TGTGCCAGCAGCTTAGATCCCCGACAAGTCTACGAGCAGTACTTC. Residues: CASSLDPRQVYEQYF. The rearrangement links TRBV11-2 to TRBJ2-7; D not resolved. Trimming took off 0 bases at V and 3 bases at J, with 12 bases between the two ends. CDR3 length: 15 amino acids. The germline V gene encodes CDR1 SGHAT and CDR2 FQNNGV.

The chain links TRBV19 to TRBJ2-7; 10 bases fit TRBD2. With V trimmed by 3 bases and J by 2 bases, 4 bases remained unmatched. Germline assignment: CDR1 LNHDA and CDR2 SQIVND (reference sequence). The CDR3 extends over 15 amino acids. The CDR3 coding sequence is TGTGCCAGTAGTATGTGGCTAGCGGGGGCCTACGAGCAGTACTTC. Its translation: CASSMWLAGAYEQYF. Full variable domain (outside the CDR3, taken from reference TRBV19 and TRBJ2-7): DGGITQSPKYLFRKEGQNVTLSCEQNLNHDAMYWYRQDPGQGLRLIYYSQIVNDFQKGDIAEGYSVSREKKESFPLTVTSAQKNPTAFYLCASSMWLAGAYEQYFGPGTRLTVT.

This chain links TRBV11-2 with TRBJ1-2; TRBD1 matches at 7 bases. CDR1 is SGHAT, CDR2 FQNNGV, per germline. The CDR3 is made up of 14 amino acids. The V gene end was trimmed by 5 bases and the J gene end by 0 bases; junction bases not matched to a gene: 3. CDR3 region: CASSPGGANYGYTF. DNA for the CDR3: TGTGCCAGCAGCCCAGGGGGAGCTAACTATGGCTACACCTTC.

The CDR3 here is CASSLRRTGELFF. In DNA form, the CDR3 reads TGTGCCAGCAGCTTACGTCGGACCGGGGAGCTGTTTTTT. The chain employs TRBV13 and TRBJ2-2, with D unclear. V was pared by 2 bases and J by 5 bases, with 6 bases between. This CDR3 is built from 13 residues. Per the germline V gene, CDR1 is PRHDT and CDR2 is FYEKMQ (reference sequence).

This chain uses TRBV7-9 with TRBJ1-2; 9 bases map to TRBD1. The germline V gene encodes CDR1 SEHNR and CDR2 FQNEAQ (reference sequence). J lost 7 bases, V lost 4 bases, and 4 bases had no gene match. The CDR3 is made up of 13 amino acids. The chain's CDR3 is CASSWGQGGGYTF. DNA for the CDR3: TGTGCCAGCAGCTGGGGACAGGGAGGTGGCTACACCTTC.

In DNA, the CDR3 is TGTGCCAGCAGCTACGGACTAGCGGGAGCCGGGGAGCTGTTTTTT. It is translated as CASSYGLAGAGELFF. The gene calls are TRBV5-8 and TRBJ2-2; 13 bases align to TRBD2. Trimming at V came to 3 bases and at J to 6 bases, leaving 2 bases not matched to a gene. This CDR3 has 15 amino acids. The V gene's germline CDR1 is SGHTS and CDR2 YDEGEE.

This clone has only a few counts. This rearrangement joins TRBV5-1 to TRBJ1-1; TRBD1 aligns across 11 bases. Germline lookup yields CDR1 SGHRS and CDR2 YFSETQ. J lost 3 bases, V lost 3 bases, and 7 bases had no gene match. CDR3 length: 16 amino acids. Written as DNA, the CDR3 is TGCGCCAGCAGCTATAAAGTGGGACAGGGGGACACTGAAGCTTTCTTT. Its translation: CASSYKVGQGDTEAFF.

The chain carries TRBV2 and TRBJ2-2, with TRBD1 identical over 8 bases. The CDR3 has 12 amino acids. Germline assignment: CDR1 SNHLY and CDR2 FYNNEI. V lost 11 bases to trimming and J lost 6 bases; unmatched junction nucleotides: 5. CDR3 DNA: TGTGCCGGAGGACAGGGAGCCGGGGAGCTGTTTTTT. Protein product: CAGGQGAGELFF.

The CDR3 coding sequence is TGTGCCAGCAGCAAAGGAGGAATCCGCAGGAGGGTGACCGGGGAGCTGTTTTTT. This encodes CASSKGGIRRRVTGELFF. This rearrangement joins TRBV21-1 to TRBJ2-2; TRBD2, the table's D call, was not compared with the DNA. TRBV21-1 is noted as a pseudogene. This CDR3 comprises 18 residues.

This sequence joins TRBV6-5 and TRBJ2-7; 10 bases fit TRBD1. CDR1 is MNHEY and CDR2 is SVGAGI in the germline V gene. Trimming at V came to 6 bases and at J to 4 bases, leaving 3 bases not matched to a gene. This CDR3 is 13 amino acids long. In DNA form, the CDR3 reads TGTGCCAGCAGGCGGGACAGGGGTTACGAGCAGTACTTC. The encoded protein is CASRRDRGYEQYF.

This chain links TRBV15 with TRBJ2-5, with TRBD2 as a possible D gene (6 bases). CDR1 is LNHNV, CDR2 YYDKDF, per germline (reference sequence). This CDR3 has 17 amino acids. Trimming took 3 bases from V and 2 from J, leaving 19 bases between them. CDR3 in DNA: TGTGCCACCAGCAGCGTTCGTCTGGGGACTGCACAAGAGACCCAGTACTTC. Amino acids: CATSSVRLGTAQETQYF. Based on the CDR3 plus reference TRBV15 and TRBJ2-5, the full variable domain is DAMVIQNPRYQVTQFGKPVTLSCSQTLNHNVMYWYQQKSSQAPKLLFHYYDKDFNNEADTPDNFQSRRPNTSFCFLDIRSPGLGDTAMYLCATSSVRLGTAQETQYFGPGTRLLVL.

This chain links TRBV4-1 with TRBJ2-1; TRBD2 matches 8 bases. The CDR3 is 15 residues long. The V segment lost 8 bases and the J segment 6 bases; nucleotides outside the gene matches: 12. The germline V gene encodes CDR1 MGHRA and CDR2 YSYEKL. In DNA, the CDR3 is TGCGCCAGCCACCACGGACTAGCTGCTCGCAATGAGCAGTTCTTC. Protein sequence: CASHHGLAARNEQFF.

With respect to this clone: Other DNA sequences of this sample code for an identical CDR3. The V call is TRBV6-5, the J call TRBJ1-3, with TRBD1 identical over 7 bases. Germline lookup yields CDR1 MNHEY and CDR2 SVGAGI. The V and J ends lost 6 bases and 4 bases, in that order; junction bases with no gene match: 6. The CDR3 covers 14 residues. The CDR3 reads CASSLQGSGNTIYF. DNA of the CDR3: TGTGCCAGCAGCCTACAGGGGTCAGGAAACACCATATATTTT.

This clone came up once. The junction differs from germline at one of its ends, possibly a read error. The CDR3 region has the DNA TGTGCCAGCAACCAACAGGGGGCTGGGGCCAACGTCCTGACTTTC. Amino acids: CASNQQGAGANVLTF. The rearrangement links TRBV3-1 (or the pseudogene TRBV3-2) to TRBJ2-6, with 8 bases aligning to TRBD1. Germline values: CDR1 LGHDT, CDR2 YNNKEL (reference sequence). The length of the CDR3 is 15 residues.

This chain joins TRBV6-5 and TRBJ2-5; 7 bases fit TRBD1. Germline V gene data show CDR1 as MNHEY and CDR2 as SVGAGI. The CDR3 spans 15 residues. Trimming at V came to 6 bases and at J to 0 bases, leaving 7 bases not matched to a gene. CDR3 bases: TGTGCCAGCAGGAGGGGGCTATGGTACCAAGAGACCCAGTACTTC. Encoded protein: CASRRGLWYQETQYF.

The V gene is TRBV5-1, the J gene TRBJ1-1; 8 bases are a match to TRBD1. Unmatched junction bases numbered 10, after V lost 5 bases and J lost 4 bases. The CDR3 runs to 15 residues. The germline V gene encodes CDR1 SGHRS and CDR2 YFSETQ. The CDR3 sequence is CASRPAGGALTEAFF. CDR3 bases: TGCGCCAGCAGGCCCGCAGGGGGCGCTCTCACTGAAGCTTTCTTT.

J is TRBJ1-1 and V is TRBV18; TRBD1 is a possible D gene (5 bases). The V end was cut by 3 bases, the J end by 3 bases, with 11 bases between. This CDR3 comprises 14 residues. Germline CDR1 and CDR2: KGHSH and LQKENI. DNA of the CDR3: TGTGCCAGCTCACCTGTGGGCAGGGACACTGAAGCTTTCTTT. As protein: CASSPVGRDTEAFF.

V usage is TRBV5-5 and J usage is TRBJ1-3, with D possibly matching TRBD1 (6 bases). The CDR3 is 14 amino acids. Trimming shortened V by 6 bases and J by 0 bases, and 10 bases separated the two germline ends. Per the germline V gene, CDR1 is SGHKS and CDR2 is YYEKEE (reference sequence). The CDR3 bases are TGTGCCAGCATGGGGGCTGTCTCTGGAAACACCATATATTTT. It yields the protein CASMGAVSGNTIYF.

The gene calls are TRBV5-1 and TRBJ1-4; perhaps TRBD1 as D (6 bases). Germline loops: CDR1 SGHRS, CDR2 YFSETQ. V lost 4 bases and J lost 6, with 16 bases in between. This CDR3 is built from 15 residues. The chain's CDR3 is CASSAQQGGHEKLFF. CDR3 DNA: TGCGCCAGCAGCGCGCAACAGGGAGGGCATGAAAAACTGTTTTTT.

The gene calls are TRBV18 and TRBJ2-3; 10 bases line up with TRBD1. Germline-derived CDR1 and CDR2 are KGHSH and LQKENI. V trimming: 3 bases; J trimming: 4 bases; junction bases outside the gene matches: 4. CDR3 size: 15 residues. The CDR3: CASSPTGGESDTQYF. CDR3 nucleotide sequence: TGTGCCAGCTCACCGACAGGGGGCGAGTCAGATACGCAGTATTTT.

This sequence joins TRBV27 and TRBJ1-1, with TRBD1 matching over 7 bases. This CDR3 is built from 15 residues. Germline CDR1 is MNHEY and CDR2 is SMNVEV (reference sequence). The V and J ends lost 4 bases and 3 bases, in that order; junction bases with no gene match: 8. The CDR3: CASSSTTGWYTEAFF. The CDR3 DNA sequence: TGTGCCAGCAGTTCCACGACAGGGTGGTACACTGAAGCTTTCTTT.

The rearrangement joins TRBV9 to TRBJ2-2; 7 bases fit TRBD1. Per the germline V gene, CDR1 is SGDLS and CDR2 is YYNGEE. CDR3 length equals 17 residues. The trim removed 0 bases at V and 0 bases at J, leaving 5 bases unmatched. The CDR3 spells CASSVARDRANTGELFF. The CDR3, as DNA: TGTGCCAGCAGCGTAGCAAGGGACAGAGCGAACACCGGGGAGCTGTTTTTT.